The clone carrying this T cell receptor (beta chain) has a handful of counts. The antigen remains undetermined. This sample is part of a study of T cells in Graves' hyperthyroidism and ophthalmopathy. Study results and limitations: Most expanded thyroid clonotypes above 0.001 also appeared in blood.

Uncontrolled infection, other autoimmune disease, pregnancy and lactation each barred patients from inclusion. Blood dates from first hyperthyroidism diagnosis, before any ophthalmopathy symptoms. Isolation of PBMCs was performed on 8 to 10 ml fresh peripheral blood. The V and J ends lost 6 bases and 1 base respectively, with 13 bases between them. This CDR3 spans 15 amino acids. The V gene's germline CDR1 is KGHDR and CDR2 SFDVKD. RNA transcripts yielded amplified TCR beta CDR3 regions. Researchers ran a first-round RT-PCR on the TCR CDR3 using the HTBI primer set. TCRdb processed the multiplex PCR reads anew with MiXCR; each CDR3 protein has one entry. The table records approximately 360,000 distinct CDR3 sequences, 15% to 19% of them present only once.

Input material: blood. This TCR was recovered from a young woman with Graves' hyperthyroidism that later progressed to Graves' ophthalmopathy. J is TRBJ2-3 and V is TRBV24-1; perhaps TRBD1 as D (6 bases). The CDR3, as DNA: TGTGCCACCAGTTCCCGCAGGGGTGGCACAGATACGCAGTATTTT. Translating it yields CATSSRRGGTDTQYF.